This T cell receptor beta chain is from a study of neurological immune-mediated disorders. Study-wide points: Expanded clones shared no identical CDR3 amino acid sequences across subjects, which suggested private TCR-beta repertoires in all groups.

The length of the CDR3 is 13 residues. Trimming left V 7 bases short and J 1 base short, with 10 bases between. CDR1 is SEHNR and CDR2 is FQNEAQ in the germline V gene (reference sequence). The cDNA was generated by 5'RACE with 10-nucleotide random UMIs. TCRdb reprocessed the 5' RACE reads with MiXCR, giving one entry per CDR3 protein. There are fewer than 90,000 distinct CDR3 sequences in the sample; roughly a tenth occur only once, and roughly 10% lies in the top ten. Indicated time point: longitudinal time-point 1 (baseline). 2 million PBMCs stored at -80 C were the source of the unsorted libraries. This clonotype has a count of ten or more. Its antigen remains unidentified.

The TCR sequence derives from a young man in good health. The chain has TRBV7-9 and TRBJ1-2, with D perhaps TRBD1 (5 bases). The source material was PBMCs. The CDR3 reads CASTTGGNYGYTF. The CDR3 DNA follows: TGTGCCAGCACCACCGGGGGTAACTATGGCTACACCTTC.